This T cell receptor (beta chain) came from a study of T cells in Graves' hyperthyroidism and ophthalmopathy. Amplified regions were TCR beta CDR3 sequences from RNA transcripts. HTBI primers drove first-round RT-PCR of the TCR CDR3. A single record per CDR3 protein comes from TCRdb applying MiXCR to the multiplex PCR reads. The repertoire consists of 200,000 to 250,000 distinct CDR3 sequences, with over 15% occurring once and the leading ten covering around 50%. Germline loops: CDR1 MNHEY, CDR2 SMNVEV (reference sequence). The V and J ends lost 7 bases and 8 bases respectively, with 18 bases between them. The CDR3 length is 15 residues. Whole-study findings and limits: Ophthalmopathy was predicted by the model a median of approximately 6 months ahead of onset. Clonotypes that were expanded in thyroid above 0.001 mostly appeared in blood too.

This clonotype was seen ten or more times. Its antigen is unidentified. The chain carries TRBV27 and TRBJ1-6; D remains unclear. The receptor's source is a man in his fifties or sixties with Graves' hyperthyroidism. The material sequenced was blood. CDR3 residues: CASTPTPAGDSPLHF. The CDR3 region has the DNA TGTGCCAGCACCCCAACACCCGCAGGAGATTCACCCCTCCACTTT.